This entry lists 10 T cell receptor beta chains sequenced from one sample in a study of radiation and T cells in renal cell carcinoma. Time point noted: blood 2 weeks post-SBRT. Stated treatment: 15 Gy SBRT to primary tumor, nephrectomy 4 weeks later. Using immunoSEQ multiplex PCR, the repertoire was profiled, and TCRdb retains in-frame clones only, with some absent. The table records approximately 120,000 clones, around 81% of them present only once. The material sequenced was blood, taken from a patient whose treatment included radiotherapy and nephrectomy. All receptors come from a man aged 50-59 years with renal cell carcinoma.

The chain has TRBV2 and TRBJ2-6, with D perhaps TRBD1 (6 bases). Germline V gives CDR1 SNHLY, CDR2 FYNNEI. The CDR3 contains 14 residues. The ends were cut back, 5 bases at V and 3 bases at J, with 8 bases in the middle. CDR3 amino acids: CASSSGVGANVLTF. The CDR3 DNA is TGTGCCAGCAGTTCAGGGGTTGGGGCCAACGTCCTGACTTTC.

This clone appeared a few times. The chain employs TRBV29-1 and TRBJ2-1; TRBD2 might be the D (6 bases). Deletions cut 7 bases from V and 16 bases from J, with 17 bases between. The CDR3 length is 10 residues. Germline-derived CDR1 and CDR2 are SQVTM and ANQGSEA. This CDR3 reads CSAWEVDGFF. The CDR3, as DNA: TGCAGCGCATGGGAGGTCGATGGATTCTTC.

The chain links TRBV15 to TRBJ2-1; 9 bases line up with TRBD2. J gave up 2 bases and V 11 bases, and 7 bases lay outside the gene matches. The CDR3 spans 14 residues. Per the germline V gene, CDR1 is LNHNV and CDR2 is YYDKDF (reference sequence). DNA for the CDR3: TGTGCCGCCCATGCTAGCGGGACCTACAATGAGCAGTTCTTC. Translating it yields CAAHASGTYNEQFF. The full variable domain, rest sourced from reference TRBV15 and TRBJ2-1, is DAMVIQNPRYQVTQFGKPVTLSCSQTLNHNVMYWYQQKSSQAPKLLFHYYDKDFNNEADTPDNFQSRRPNTSFCFLDIRSPGLGDTAMYLCAAHASGTYNEQFFGPGTRLTVL.

The chain has TRBV5-6 and TRBJ1-2, with 7 bases identical to TRBD1. Trimming at V came to 4 bases and at J to 2 bases, leaving 2 bases not matched to a gene. Germline CDR1 reads SGHDT; CDR2 reads YYEEEE. This CDR3 region has 13 residues. CDR3 coding DNA: TGTGCCAGCAGCGCACAGGGGAACTATGGCTACACCTTC. Protein: CASSAQGNYGYTF.

The chain uses TRBV18 and TRBJ2-2, with D unclear. V lost 3 bases, J lost 8 bases, and 10 bases lay in between. CDR3 length: 13 residues. Germline-derived CDR1 and CDR2 are KGHSH and LQKENI. This CDR3 is CASSPGTAGELFF. In DNA, the CDR3 is TGTGCCAGCTCACCCGGAACGGCTGGGGAGCTGTTTTTT.

CDR3 region: CAISERSPGTNTEAFF. The DNA for the CDR3 is TGTGCCATCAGTGAGAGGAGCCCAGGTACTAACACTGAAGCTTTCTTT. The chain recombines TRBV10-3 with TRBJ1-1; D call uncertain. The length of the CDR3 is 16 residues. Trimming cost V 2 bases and J 2 bases, with 15 bases left between them. Germline values: CDR1 ENHRY, CDR2 SYGVKD.

The chain uses TRBV13 and TRBJ1-1; D uncertain. Trimming removed 5 bases from V and 0 bases from J, with 19 bases in between. The CDR3 length is 17 residues. Germline assignment: CDR1 PRHDT and CDR2 FYEKMQ (reference sequence). CDR3 sequence reads: CASSGRTFVGMNTEAFF. Here the CDR3 DNA reads TGTGCCAGCAGCGGGCGGACGTTTGTAGGCATGAACACTGAAGCTTTCTTT.

The chain couples TRBV4-1 to TRBJ2-2; D perhaps matches TRBD1 (5 bases). The length of the CDR3 is 16 residues. Per germline, CDR1 MGHRA and CDR2 YSYEKL. The germline V and J ends were trimmed by 2 bases and 3 bases, with 13 bases remaining between them. The CDR3 loop is CASSQLDGADTGELFF. The DNA for the CDR3 is TGCGCCAGCAGCCAATTGGATGGGGCGGACACCGGGGAGCTGTTTTTT.

The V gene is TRBV15, the J gene TRBJ1-2; D remains unclear. This CDR3 region has 13 residues. Trimming stripped 2 bases from V and 11 bases from J, with 15 bases between. Germline V gene lookup returns CDR1 LNHNV and CDR2 YYDKDF (reference sequence). CDR3 amino acids: CATSRTPSPSYTF. DNA for the CDR3: TGTGCCACCAGCAGAACCCCGTCTCCCAGTTACACCTTC.

The gene calls are TRBV10-2 and TRBJ1-1; TRBD1 might be the D (5 bases). Germline CDR1 and CDR2: WSHSY and SAAADI. This CDR3 comprises 13 residues. Deletions cut 10 bases from V and 1 base from J, with 13 bases between. CDR3 coding DNA: TGCGCCACCACAGGAAACACGAACACTGAAGCTTTCTTT. This encodes CATTGNTNTEAFF.